The present T cell receptor beta chain was sequenced within a study of CD8 T cells in ankylosing spondylitis. TCRdb ran MiXCR on the 5' RACE reads and lists one entry per CDR3 protein. The table includes about 200,000 distinct CDR3 sequences, approximately 24% detected once. This TCR was recovered from a male donor with ankylosing spondylitis or in good health (not recorded which). The specimen was blood, either unsorted or a sorted T cell fraction (not recorded which).

CDR3 sequence: CASSSIDRYSYEQYF. The DNA of the CDR3 is TGTGCCAGCAGTTCCATCGACCGGTACTCCTACGAGCAGTACTTC. The V gene is TRBV6-5, the J gene TRBJ2-7, with D hard to call. The germline V gene has CDR1 MNHEY and CDR2 SVGAGI. CDR3 length equals 15 residues. Trimming stripped 4 bases from V and 0 bases from J, with 13 bases between.